The rows below give T cell receptor beta chains drawn from one sample of a study of blood T cell repertoires in COVID-19. The protocol was immunoSEQ multiplex PCR, while the TCRdb copy is restricted to in-frame clones and leaves out a portion. The data hold 28,000 or so clones, with roughly four fifths observed a single time. Material: peripheral blood. These receptors originate from a man aged 70-80 years with acute or convalescent COVID-19. CDR3s leave out the opening cysteine and the closing phenylalanine or tryptophan.

v_call: TRBV27
cdr3_aa: ASSLGRGEQY

v_call: TRBV28
cdr3_aa: ASSRGGLRNTIY

v_call: TRBV5-1
cdr3_aa: ASSTEAGFYGYT

v_call: TRBV10-2
cdr3_aa: ASSEQGLEPQH

v_call: TRBV27
cdr3_aa: ASSLSPGETQY

v_call: TRBV5-1
cdr3_aa: ASSPGLAGEAETQY

v_call: TRBV4-3
cdr3_aa: ASSQEDGGYEQY

v_call: TRBV10-3
cdr3_aa: AISESRDRAAGELF

v_call: TRBV7-9
cdr3_aa: ASSTWTGKGNQPQH

v_call: TRBV6-2/TRBV6-3
cdr3_aa: ASSSGLAGGGYNEQF